These 8 T cell receptor beta chains share one sample of origin, sequenced in a study of cytomegalovirus exposure and HLA in healthy donors. PCR amplification relied on 60 Vbeta primers (plus 13 Jbeta primers). Assay: immunoSEQ multiplex PCR; the TCRdb copy retains only in-frame clones and omits some. The sample holds over 150,000 clones; approximately 80% are singletons and the top ten take under 2%. The source material was PBMCs. The source is a woman between 18 and 29 years old in good health and CMV-seronegative.

Comments on this clone: The same CDR3 also results from other DNA sequences found in this sample. This rearrangement joins TRBV2 to TRBJ2-7, with 9 bases aligning to TRBD1. Germline assignment: CDR1 SNHLY and CDR2 FYNNEI. V trimming: 6 bases; J trimming: 4 bases; junction bases outside the gene matches: 7. The CDR3 has 14 amino acids. The CDR3 DNA reads as TGTGCCAGCAGCGAACAGGGACAGGGTTACGAGCAGTACTTC. This codes for CASSEQGQGYEQYF. The entire variable domain, with the rest obtained from reference TRBV2 and TRBJ2-7, is as follows: EPEVTQTPSHQVTQMGQEVILRCVPISNHLYFYWYRQILGQKVEFLVSFYNNEISEKSEIFDDQFSVERPDGSNFTLKIRSTKLEDSAMYFCASSEQGQGYEQYFGPGTRLTVT.

The rearrangement uses TRBV5-4 and TRBJ1-5, with D possibly TRBD1 on 5 matching bases. The CDR3 runs 15 residues. V shed 0 bases and J shed 4 bases, with 11 bases lying between them. CDR1 SGHNT and CDR2 YYREEE come from the germline V gene (reference sequence). The CDR3 nucleotides are TGTGCCAGCAGCTTGGGAATAGGGGAAAATCAGCCCCAGCATTTT. This translates into CASSLGIGENQPQHF.

The CDR3 region is CASSLFWPGGDTQYF. The CDR3 bases are TGTGCCAGCAGTTTATTTTGGCCAGGGGGAGATACGCAGTATTTT. The chain recombines TRBV28 with TRBJ2-3; TRBD1 matches at 7 bases. The CDR3 is made up of 15 amino acids. Trimming removed 1 base from V and 5 bases from J; junction bases left unmatched: 6. CDR1 is MDHEN and CDR2 is SYDVKM in the germline V gene.

V is TRBV11-2 and J is TRBJ2-5; 7 bases line up with TRBD2. The end of the DNA is better explained by TRBJ2-7, so the J call may be wrong. The length of the CDR3 is 17 residues. CDR1 SGHAT and CDR2 FQNNGV come from the germline V gene. The CDR3 DNA reads as TGTGCCAGCAGCTTAGTCCCGGGCGGGAGTTCAGCCTACGAGCAGTACTTC. This encodes CASSLVPGGSSAYEQYF.

The chain combines TRBV6-1 with TRBJ1-1; tentative D call: TRBD1 (6 bases). The germline V gene has CDR1 MNHNS and CDR2 SASEGT. This CDR3 has 14 amino acids. Trimming took off 4 bases at V and 10 bases at J, with 19 bases between the two ends. The CDR3 nucleotides are TGTGCCAGCAGTGTTCGGGGGGCTGCTTCGGGAGCTTTCTTT. Residues: CASSVRGAASGAFF.

The CDR3 spells CASTRTGDNEQFF. In nucleotides, the CDR3 is TGTGCCAGCACCAGGACAGGGGACAATGAGCAGTTCTTC. V and J are TRBV2 and TRBJ2-1, with TRBD1 matching over 9 bases. Germline V gene data show CDR1 as SNHLY and CDR2 as FYNNEI. J was trimmed by 5 bases and V by 7 bases; bases with no gene match: 3. The CDR3 is 13 residues long.

V is TRBV30 and J is TRBJ2-5; 16 bases line up with TRBD2. The DNA end lines up better with TRBJ2-7; the J call may be wrong. In germline, CDR1 is GTSNPN, CDR2 SVGIG (reference sequence). The CDR3 length is 16 residues. CDR3 region: CAWSGTSGRGNYEQYF. CDR3 DNA sequence: TGTGCCTGGAGCGGGACTAGCGGGAGGGGAAACTACGAGCAGTACTTC.

For this clone: One junction end disagrees with the germline gene, perhaps due to a read error. The chain links TRBV7-9 to TRBJ2-7; no reliable D call. Looked up from germline, CDR1 is SEHNR and CDR2 is FQNEAQ (reference sequence). The CDR3 extends over 12 amino acids. The CDR3 is CSSSFGRGEQYF. DNA for the CDR3: TGTTCCAGCAGCTTCGGTCGTGGTGAGCAGTACTTC.